The 29 T cell receptor beta chains given below trace back to one sample, sequenced in a study of T cell clusters in autoimmune cytopenias. Each sample's input was 250 to 300 ng genomic DNA, some 38,000 genome equivalents. TRB rearrangements were amplified by touch-down multiplex PCR with mixed TRB-A/B primers. Using the multiplex PCR reads, TCRdb records one entry per CDR3 protein without DNA. This sample's table reports around 12,000 distinct CDR3 sequences. The material sequenced was peripheral blood. These receptors all stem from a human donor with an autoimmune cytopenia or autoimmune hepatitis (not recorded which).

The rearrangement joins TRBV30 to TRBJ2-1; TCRdb lists TRBD1, though no DNA is available to test this call. The CDR3 length is 14 residues. Germline CDR1 is GTSNPN and CDR2 is SVGIG (reference sequence). The CDR3 loop reads CAWRDRVLVNEQFF. The full variable domain, its missing parts supplied by reference TRBV30 and TRBJ2-1, is SQTIHQWPATLVQPVGSPLSLECTVEGTSNPNLYWYRQAAGRGLQLLFYSVGIGQISSEVPQNLSASRPQDRQFILSSKKLLLSDSGFYLCAWRDRVLVNEQFFGPGTRLTVL.

This chain links TRBV6-2 or TRBV6-3 with TRBJ2-1; TCRdb indicates TRBD2, and absent DNA this call remains unverified. Germline loops: CDR1 MNHEY, CDR2 SVGEGT. This CDR3 spans 16 amino acids. CDR3 amino acids: CASSYSSGSESDEQFF.

J is TRBJ2-7 and V is TRBV5-6. From germline, CDR1 is SGHDT and CDR2 YYEEEE. This CDR3 region has 14 residues. This chain's CDR3 is CASSLADSSYEQYF.

V usage is TRBV27 and J usage is TRBJ2-2; TCRdb proposes TRBD1, but this gene call is untestable without DNA. This CDR3 contains 17 residues. In germline, CDR1 is MNHEY, CDR2 SMNVEV (reference sequence). CDR3: CASSAPTVPRNTGELFF.

This sequence joins TRBV19 and TRBJ1-3; TCRdb proposes TRBD1, but this gene call is untestable without DNA. The CDR3 covers 16 residues. CDR1 and CDR2 from the germline V gene are LNHDA and SQIVND (reference sequence). This CDR3 reads CASQDRATVSGNTIYF.

The chain combines TRBV7-6 with TRBJ2-5; TCRdb returns TRBD1, unconfirmable since there is no DNA. The CDR3 has 14 amino acids. Germline CDR1 is SGHVS and CDR2 is FNYEAQ. This CDR3 reads CASSLSGVQETQYF.

This clonotype is medium-sized by frequency. The V gene is TRBV12-3 or TRBV12-4, the J gene TRBJ2-1; TCRdb designates TRBD1, a call that cannot be tested without DNA. The CDR3 is 14 amino acids. CDR3 region: CASSSPGTSAPQFF.

The chain links TRBV6-6 to TRBJ2-5. Germline V gene lookup returns CDR1 MNHNY and CDR2 SVGAGI (reference sequence). This CDR3 has 14 residues. The CDR3 spells CASSYSTTKETQYF.

This rearrangement joins TRBV6-6 to TRBJ2-2; the TCRdb D gene call, TRBD1, has no DNA to confirm it. CDR3 length: 14 amino acids. Per the germline V gene, CDR1 is MNHNY and CDR2 is SVGAGI (reference sequence). The CDR3 region is CASSSPVLTGELFF.

The rearrangement uses TRBV6-5 and TRBJ2-3; TCRdb returns TRBD2, unconfirmable since there is no DNA. CDR1 and CDR2 from the germline V gene are MNHEY and SVGAGI. This CDR3 has 13 residues. This CDR3 is CATTGPGTDTQYF.

The chain carries TRBV12-3 or TRBV12-4 and TRBJ2-7. This CDR3 has 16 amino acids. The CDR3 loop reads CASSLALVYSDNEQYF.

The CDR3 sequence: CASSYSQGAGGSPLHF. The chain has TRBV6-5 and TRBJ1-6; TCRdb's D gene call, TRBD1, goes unchecked for lack of DNA. CDR3 length equals 16 residues. Germline V lookup: CDR1 MNHEY, CDR2 SVGAGI.

V usage is TRBV19 and J usage is TRBJ1-2; TCRdb's D call, TRBD1, is unchecked because there is no DNA. From germline, CDR1 is LNHDA and CDR2 SQIVND (reference sequence). The CDR3 sequence is 13 residues long. Here the CDR3 reads CASSIGRQNGYTF.

This sequence joins TRBV7-9 and TRBJ2-3; TCRdb calls TRBD2, which cannot be checked without DNA. The CDR3 is 15 residues long. Germline loops: CDR1 SEHNR, CDR2 FQNEAQ (reference sequence). CDR3 region: CASSPGTSGTDTQYF.

This clonotype registers medium-sized by frequency. The rearrangement links TRBV11-1 to TRBJ2-5; the TRBD1 assignment by TCRdb is unverifiable without DNA. CDR3 length: 14 amino acids. The germline V gene has CDR1 SGHAT and CDR2 FQDESV (reference sequence). This CDR3 is CASSPGRFQETQYF.

The chain carries TRBV7-2 and TRBJ2-7; TCRdb lists TRBD1, though no DNA is available to test this call. Germline V gives CDR1 SGHTA, CDR2 FQGNSA. This CDR3 has 15 amino acids. The CDR3 region is CASSSGGGGATEQYF.

V and J are TRBV27 and TRBJ2-3. CDR1 and CDR2 (germline): MNHEY, SMNVEV (reference sequence). CDR3 length: 12 residues. This CDR3 is CASSLNTDTQYF.

V gene TRBV12-3 or TRBV12-4 combines with J gene TRBJ2-6; TCRdb's D gene call, TRBD2, goes unchecked for lack of DNA. The CDR3 loop spans 15 amino acids. The CDR3 spells CASTRGGVGANVLTF.

The V gene is TRBV12-3 or TRBV12-4, the J gene TRBJ2-7; TCRdb's D gene call, TRBD1, goes unchecked for lack of DNA. The CDR3 sequence is 14 residues long. CDR3 residues: CASTKGVSSYEQYF.

This clonotype is medium-sized by frequency. The V call is TRBV29-1, the J call TRBJ2-7; TCRdb's D call of TRBD1 is untestable without DNA. Germline CDR1 reads SQVTM; CDR2 reads ANQGSEA. CDR3 size: 13 residues. This CDR3 is CSVGEGANYEQYF.

The gene calls are TRBV19 and TRBJ1-2; absent DNA, TCRdb's TRBD1 call cannot be checked. The germline V gene has CDR1 LNHDA and CDR2 SQIVND (reference sequence). This CDR3 spans 15 amino acids. The CDR3 sequence: CASSTRDSDLYGYTF.

Here the CDR3 reads CASSYFTGTGIDEQYF. J is TRBJ2-7 and V is TRBV6-5; TCRdb's assignment of TRBD1 cannot be checked, as there is no DNA. Germline CDR1 MNHEY, CDR2 SVGAGI. This CDR3 has 16 residues.

This clonotype is identified as medium-sized from frequency. The chain links TRBV29-1 to TRBJ2-1; without DNA, the TCRdb call of TRBD1 cannot be checked. CDR3 size: 14 residues. From germline, CDR1 is SQVTM and CDR2 ANQGSEA. Here the CDR3 reads CSVASGQGINEQFF.

This chain joins TRBV19 and TRBJ1-1; TCRdb selects TRBD1, and the lack of DNA leaves this call unchecked. Germline V gene lookup returns CDR1 LNHDA and CDR2 SQIVND (reference sequence). There are 16 residues in the CDR3. The CDR3 sequence is CASSIVGGRMNTEAFF.

The chain joins TRBV18 to TRBJ2-1; TCRdb reports TRBD1, a call that lacks DNA to check it against. The CDR3 has 16 residues. Germline V lookup: CDR1 KGHSH, CDR2 LQKENI. CDR3 residues: CASSPFLQGGRNEQFF.

Considering frequency, this clonotype is medium-sized (0.01 to 0.1%). The chain has TRBV6-1 and TRBJ2-2. Germline CDR1 MNHNS, CDR2 SASEGT. The length of the CDR3 is 13 residues. The CDR3 sequence is CASSLENTGELFF.

The rearrangement uses TRBV19 and TRBJ1-5. CDR3 length: 14 residues. Germline assignment: CDR1 LNHDA and CDR2 SQIVND (reference sequence). The CDR3: CARTRDLGNQPQHF.

The V gene is TRBV18, the J gene TRBJ2-3; no DNA is available, so the TRBD1 call from TCRdb remains unchecked. Germline V lookup: CDR1 KGHSH, CDR2 LQKENI. This CDR3 has 16 residues. CDR3 in amino acids: CASSPYSPGAADTQYF.

This CDR3 is CAWRRGQVIRLDTQYF. This chain links TRBV30 with TRBJ2-3; the TRBD1 assignment by TCRdb is unverifiable without DNA. This CDR3 is 16 amino acids long. Per germline, CDR1 GTSNPN and CDR2 SVGIG (reference sequence).